A single sample gave rise to the 12 T cell receptor beta chains below, sequenced in a study of cytomegalovirus exposure and HLA in healthy donors. The method was immunoSEQ multiplex PCR; TCRdb's version includes in-frame clones alone and lacks a portion of them. This sample has approximately 190,000 clones, with around four fifths found just once. The material sequenced was PBMCs. The receptors originated from a man in his late teens or twenties in good health and CMV-seropositive.

The gene calls are TRBV5-5 and TRBJ2-7; TRBD2 matches 16 bases. Germline CDR1 is SGHKS and CDR2 is YYEKEE (reference sequence). Unmatched junction bases numbered 7, after V lost 4 bases and J lost 6 bases. The CDR3 spans 16 residues. CDR3: CASSKGTSGRAREQYF. In DNA, the CDR3 is TGTGCCAGCAGCAAAGGGACTAGCGGGAGGGCCCGCGAGCAGTACTTC.

The table lists this clone with a few counts. This rearrangement joins TRBV7-9 to TRBJ2-7, with a weak D call TRBD1 (5 bases). The CDR3 has 14 amino acids. The ends were cut back, 0 bases at V and 3 bases at J, with 9 bases in the middle. Germline V gene data show CDR1 as SEHNR and CDR2 as FQNEAQ (reference sequence). The CDR3 loop is CASSLARTGYEQYF. The CDR3 DNA sequence: TGTGCCAGCAGCTTAGCGCGCACAGGCTACGAGCAGTACTTC. Using reference TRBV7-9 and TRBJ2-7 for the parts outside the CDR3, the full variable domain is DTGVSQNPRHKITKRGQNVTFRCDPISEHNRLYWYRQTLGQGPEFLTYFQNEAQLEKSRLLSDRFSAERPKGSFSTLEIQRTEQGDSAMYLCASSLARTGYEQYFGPGTRLTVT.

V gene TRBV27 combines with J gene TRBJ2-7; the D gene is possibly TRBD1 (5 bases). The CDR3 runs 14 residues. The germline V gene has CDR1 MNHEY and CDR2 SMNVEV (reference sequence). Deletions cut 0 bases from V and 9 bases from J, with 15 bases between. In nucleotides, the CDR3 is TGTGCCAGCAGTTTATCCGCCAGGGATTGGCGGCAGTACTTC. This gives the protein CASSLSARDWRQYF.

The rearrangement uses TRBV7-9 and TRBJ2-5; 14 nucleotides line up with TRBD2. Per germline, CDR1 SEHNR and CDR2 FQNEAQ (reference sequence). CDR3 length: 16 amino acids. With V trimmed by 2 bases and J by 4 bases, 3 bases remained unmatched. The CDR3 coding sequence is TGTGCCAGCAGCTTACGAGGACTAGCGGGAGGAGAGACCCAGTACTTC. It specifies CASSLRGLAGGETQYF.

The chain employs TRBV19 and TRBJ2-2, with TRBD1 matching over 10 bases. The J segment lost 4 bases and the V segment lost 4 bases, leaving 0 bases of the junction unmatched. CDR1 LNHDA and CDR2 SQIVND come from the germline V gene (reference sequence). The CDR3 consists of 14 residues. CDR3 coding DNA: TGTGCCAGTAGTAGGACAGGGGGCACCGGGGAGCTGTTTTTT. It yields the protein CASSRTGGTGELFF.

The chain recombines TRBV30 with TRBJ1-1; D gene uncertain. V was clipped by 2 bases and J by 0 bases, with 16 bases between them. The CDR3 loop spans 16 amino acids. Germline values: CDR1 GTSNPN, CDR2 SVGIG (reference sequence). The CDR3 nucleotides read TGTGCCTGGAGTCCCCTTGAATGGTCAGTGAACACTGAAGCTTTCTTT. Translating gives CAWSPLEWSVNTEAFF.

The chain is built from TRBV30 and TRBJ1-2, with D maybe TRBD1 (5 bases). The CDR3 is 14 residues long. Trimming pared 0 bases from V and 4 bases from J, leaving 12 bases between. CDR1 is GTSNPN, CDR2 SVGIG, per germline (reference sequence). Here the CDR3 reads CAWSVRQGGYGYTF. The DNA for the CDR3 is TGTGCCTGGAGTGTTCGTCAGGGTGGCTATGGCTACACCTTC.

The gene calls are TRBV7-2 and TRBJ2-7; 10 bases line up with TRBD2. CDR1 is SGHTA, CDR2 FQGNSA, per germline. There are 19 residues in the CDR3. The ends lost 2 bases at V and 3 bases at J; junction bases unmatched: 16. CDR3 region: CASSLMSPGAGGIFYEQYF. For the CDR3, the DNA is TGTGCCAGCAGCTTAATGTCCCCAGGAGCGGGAGGGATTTTCTACGAGCAGTACTTC.

The chain couples TRBV15 to TRBJ2-2; 12 bases agree with TRBD2. The germline CDR1 and CDR2 sequences are LNHNV and YYDKDF (reference sequence). Trimming took 5 bases from V and 6 from J; bases not matched to a gene: 7. CDR3 size: 16 residues. The DNA of the CDR3 is TGTGCCACCAGCGCCCAGACTAGCGGGAGATCCGGGGAGCTGTTTTTT. Protein: CATSAQTSGRSGELFF.

The gene calls are TRBV30 and TRBJ1-2, with 8 bases that match TRBD1. Germline trimming cut 5 bases from V and 4 bases from J; bases unmatched to any gene: 3. The germline gives CDR1 GTSNPN, CDR2 SVGIG (reference sequence). The CDR3 sequence is 12 residues long. The CDR3 here is CAWATGGYGYTF. The DNA for the CDR3 is TGTGCCTGGGCTACAGGGGGCTATGGCTACACCTTC.

The genes are TRBV28 and TRBJ1-5, with D maybe TRBD1 (5 bases). The V end was cut by 3 bases, the J end by 0 bases, with 15 bases between. CDR1 and CDR2 (germline): MDHEN, SYDVKM. The CDR3 loop spans 17 amino acids. This chain's CDR3 is CASSFDRRRISNQPQHF. The CDR3, as DNA: TGTGCCAGCAGTTTCGACAGACGTCGAATTAGCAATCAGCCCCAGCATTTT.

This sequence joins TRBV28 and TRBJ2-7; TRBD2 matches at 10 bases. Germline V gives CDR1 MDHEN, CDR2 SYDVKM. CDR3 length: 13 amino acids. J lost 9 bases, V lost 4 bases, and 6 bases had no gene match. CDR3 region: CASSYVTSGWQYF. In nucleotides, the CDR3 is TGTGCCAGCAGTTATGTGACTAGCGGGTGGCAGTACTTC.